This T cell receptor beta chain appears in the sequencing data of a study of blood T cell repertoires in COVID-19. Overall study: The samples span acute and convalescent COVID-19 from the United States, Italy and Spain.

Authors' methods: Quantification of nucleated cells was approximated via reference gene primer amplification. TCRdb keeps only in-frame clones here, not all; method: immunoSEQ multiplex PCR. V and J calls and clone size are those listed in that table; D and trimming were worked out from the DNA. The repertoire has under 200,000 clones, around nine tenths of them found once; the top ten carry 0.5% to 0.65%. This CDR3 comprises 16 residues. Germline loops: CDR1 SGDLS, CDR2 YYNGEE. V dropped 1 base and J dropped 6; count of bases not matched to a gene: 7. The specimen was peripheral blood. This chain joins TRBV9 and TRBJ2-1; 10 bases fit TRBD2. The clonotype was recovered from a man aged 50 to 60 with acute or convalescent COVID-19. CDR3 nucleotide sequence: TGTGCCAGCAGCGTATCGGGACTAGCGAACACCAATGAGCAGTTCTTC. Translating gives CASSVSGLANTNEQFF.